This T cell receptor beta chain comes out of a study of Ad26.COV2.S vaccination and SARS-CoV-2 variants. Study-level results: Recipients of either vaccine or placebo displayed similar breadth of non-spike TCRs.

The ends lost 7 bases at V and 5 bases at J; junction bases unmatched: 9. CDR3 length: 14 amino acids. CDR1 and CDR2 (germline): LNHDA, SQIVND (reference sequence). With regard to this clone: The antigen is not known.

Stated treatment: about 20 received Ad26.COV2.S at low or high dose, single or two shots; 5 received placebo; per-sample allocation not given. Sampling was performed 63 days after the first vaccine or placebo injection. SARS-CoV-2 spike from the Wuhan strain was encoded by the vaccine, an Ad26 vector. The protocol was immunoSEQ multiplex PCR, while the TCRdb copy is restricted to in-frame clones and leaves out a portion. The sample lists 350,000 to 450,000 clones, 92% seen once, with roughly 1.7% in the top ten. This chain connects TRBV19 to TRBJ1-1; 8 bases are shared with TRBD1. The sample consisted of peripheral blood, taken in a trial of Ad26.COV2.S vaccine versus placebo. The source of this sequence is a person aged 18 to 59 who received the Ad26.COV2.S COVID-19 vaccine or a placebo. The CDR3 sequence is CASTGQGFVTEAFF. DNA for the CDR3: TGTGCCAGTACCGGACAGGGTTTTGTAACTGAAGCTTTCTTT. The full variable domain, rest sourced from reference TRBV19 and TRBJ1-1, is DGGITQSPKYLFRKEGQNVTLSCEQNLNHDAMYWYRQDPGQGLRLIYYSQIVNDFQKGDIAEGYSVSREKKESFPLTVTSAQKNPTAFYLCASTGQGFVTEAFFGQGTRLTVV.